This TCR beta chain was recovered during a study of cytomegalovirus exposure and HLA in healthy donors. Study outcomes and limitations: The study put 150 to 200 TCR beta chains on its list as cytomegalovirus-associated.

Sequencing used immunoSEQ multiplex PCR; TCRdb keeps in-frame clones, though not all of them. The sample consists of under 200,000 clones, 91% of them appearing once. Notes on this clone: Its antigen is unknown.

The germline V gene has CDR1 MGHDK and CDR2 SYGVNS. V lost 9 bases and J lost 0, with 11 bases in between. CDR3 size: 13 residues. The TCR originated in a woman under 30 in good health and CMV-seropositive. The chain is built from TRBV25-1 and TRBJ1-2; D remains ambiguous. Sequencing was carried out using PBMCs. CDR3 bases: TGTGCCAGTGGGAGGGCAGCTAACTATGGCTACACCTTC. It specifies CASGRAANYGYTF.